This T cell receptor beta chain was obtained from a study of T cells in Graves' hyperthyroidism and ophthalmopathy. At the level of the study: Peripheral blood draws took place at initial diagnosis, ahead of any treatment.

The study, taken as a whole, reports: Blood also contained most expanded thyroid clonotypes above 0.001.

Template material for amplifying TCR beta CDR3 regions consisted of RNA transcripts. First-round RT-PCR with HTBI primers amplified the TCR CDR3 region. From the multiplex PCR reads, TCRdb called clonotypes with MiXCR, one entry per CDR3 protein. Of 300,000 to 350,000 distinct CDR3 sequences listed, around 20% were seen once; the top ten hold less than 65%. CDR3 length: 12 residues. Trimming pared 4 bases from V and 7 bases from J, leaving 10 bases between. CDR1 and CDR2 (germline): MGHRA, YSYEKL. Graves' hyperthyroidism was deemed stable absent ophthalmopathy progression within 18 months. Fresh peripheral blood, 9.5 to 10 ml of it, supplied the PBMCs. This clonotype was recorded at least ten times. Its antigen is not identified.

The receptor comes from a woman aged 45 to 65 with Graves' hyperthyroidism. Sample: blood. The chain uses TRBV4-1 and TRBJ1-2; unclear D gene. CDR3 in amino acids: CASSPQDGGYTF. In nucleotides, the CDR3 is TGCGCCAGCAGCCCACAAGATGGTGGCTACACCTTC.